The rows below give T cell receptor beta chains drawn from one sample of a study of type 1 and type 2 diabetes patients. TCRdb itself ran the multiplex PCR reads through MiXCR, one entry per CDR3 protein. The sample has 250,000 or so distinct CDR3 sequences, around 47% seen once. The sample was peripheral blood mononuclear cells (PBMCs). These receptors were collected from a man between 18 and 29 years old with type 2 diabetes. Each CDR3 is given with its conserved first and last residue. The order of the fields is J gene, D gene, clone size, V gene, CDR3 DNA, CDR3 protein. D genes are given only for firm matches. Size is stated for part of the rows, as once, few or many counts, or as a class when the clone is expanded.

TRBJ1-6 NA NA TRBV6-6 TGTGCCAGCAGCCCCACGCAGAATTCACCCCTCCACTTT CASSPTQNSPLHF
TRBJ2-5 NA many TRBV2 TGTGCCAGCAGTGATAGACAGGTTGGGCAAGAGACCCAGTACTTC CASSDRQVGQETQYF
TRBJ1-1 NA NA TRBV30 TGTGCCTGGAGCCAGAGTGGGGGTGGCACTGAAGCTTTCTTT CAWSQSGGGTEAFF
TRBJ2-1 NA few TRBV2 TGTGCCAGCGGGGCATTTGGGGGAGTCGGCAATGAGCAGTTCTTC CASGAFGGVGNEQFF
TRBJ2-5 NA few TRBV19 TGTGCCAGTAGTTCCTGGGGAGAGACCCAGTACTTC CASSSWGETQYF
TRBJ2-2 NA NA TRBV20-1 TGCAGTGCTAGAGATCACGGGGGCACCGGGGAGCTGTTTTTT CSARDHGGTGELFF
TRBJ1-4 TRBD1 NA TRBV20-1 TGCAGTGCTGTACAGGGGACTGGGGAAAAACTGTTTTTT CSAVQGTGEKLFF
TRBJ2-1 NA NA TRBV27 TGTGCCAGCAGTTTACGCCGGGGCTACTACAATGAGCAGTTCTTC CASSLRRGYYNEQFF
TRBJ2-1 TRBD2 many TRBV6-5 TGTGCCAGCAGACCCTCAAGCGGGGACTACAATGAGCAGTTCTTC CASRPSSGDYNEQFF
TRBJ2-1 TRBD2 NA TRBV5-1 TGCGCCAGTAAGCGGGGTGACTACAATGATGAGCAGTTCTTC CASKRGDYNDEQFF
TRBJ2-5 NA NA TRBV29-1 TGCAGCGTTGACTACAGGCCCGGCCGGGAGACCCAGTACTTC CSVDYRPGRETQYF
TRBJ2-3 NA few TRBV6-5 TGTGCCGCAAAGGGGGGTACGCAGTATTTT CAAKGGTQYF
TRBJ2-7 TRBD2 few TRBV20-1 TGCAGTGCTTACCGGGACTACTACGAGCAGTACTTC CSAYRDYYEQYF
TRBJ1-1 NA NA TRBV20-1 TGCAGTGCTAGAGATCACCAGCATGTATGGACTGAAGCTTTCTTT CSARDHQHVWTEAFF
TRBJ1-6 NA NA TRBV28 TGTGCCAGCAGCCTCGACAGGCCGCCTAATTCACCCCTCCACTTT CASSLDRPPNSPLHF
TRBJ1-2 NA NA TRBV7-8 TGTGCCAGCAGCTCAGAAGGTCGGGTGGCAGGCGGCCAAGGCTACACCTTC CASSSEGRVAGGQGYTF
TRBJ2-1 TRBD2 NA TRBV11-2 TGTGCCAGCAGCTTAGAAGAACCGCGGGGGGGCAATATCTATGAGCAGTTCTTC CASSLEEPRGGNIYEQFF
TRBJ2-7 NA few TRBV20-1 TGCAGTGCTAGAGGCCCGCGGGGGCAGCAGTACTTC CSARGPRGQQYF
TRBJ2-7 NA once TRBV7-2 TGTGCCAGCAGCTTAGATTTCCCAGGGCCCTACGAGCAGTACTTC CASSLDFPGPYEQYF
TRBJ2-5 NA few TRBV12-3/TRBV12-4 TGTGCCAGCAGTACCCAACAGGGCATAGGGGAGACCCAGTACTTC CASSTQQGIGETQYF
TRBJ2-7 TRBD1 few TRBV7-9 TGTGCCAGCAGCTTAGCCGGACAGGGGGGCTCCTACGAGCAGTACTTC CASSLAGQGGSYEQYF
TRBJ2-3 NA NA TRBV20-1 TGCAGTGCTAGAAGTCAGGAGACAGATACGCAGTATTTT CSARSQETDTQYF
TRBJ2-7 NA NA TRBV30 TGTGCCTGGAGGAGGAAGGGCAGTACCTACGAGCAGTACTTC CAWRRKGSTYEQYF
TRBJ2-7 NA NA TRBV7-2 TGTGCCAGCAGCTTACCTAGCCGAGCCTACGAGCAGTACTTC CASSLPSRAYEQYF
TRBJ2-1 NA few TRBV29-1 TGCAGCGTTCGGGGCCTCAGCTCCTACAATGAGCAGTTCTTC CSVRGLSSYNEQFF
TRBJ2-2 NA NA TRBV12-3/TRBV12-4 TGTGCCAGCAGTGATCCGGGACTTGGGGAGCTGTTTTTT CASSDPGLGELFF
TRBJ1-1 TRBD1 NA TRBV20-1 TGCAGTGCGCGGGACAGTGGCGACACTGAAGCTTTCTTT CSARDSGDTEAFF
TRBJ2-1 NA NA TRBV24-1 TGTGCCTGGAGTTTGGGCTCCTACAATGAGCAGTTCTTC CAWSLGSYNEQFF
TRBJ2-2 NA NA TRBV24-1 TGTGCCATCAGTAGGCAGAACACCGGGGAGCTGTTTTTT CAISRQNTGELFF
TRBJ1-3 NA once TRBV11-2 TGTGCCAGCAGCTTAGAGGCAAACACCATATATTTT CASSLEANTIYF
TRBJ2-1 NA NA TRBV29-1 TGCAGCGTTGAGATTGGCCGACCCAATGAGCAGTTCTTC CSVEIGRPNEQFF
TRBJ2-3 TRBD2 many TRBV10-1 TGCGCCAGCAGCGCAAGCGGGGTAGATACGCAGTATTTT CASSASGVDTQYF
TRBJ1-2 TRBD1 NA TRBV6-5 TGTGCCAGCAGTTACACAGGGGGCAACGGCTACGCCTTC CASSYTGGNGYAF